This T cell receptor beta chain appears in the sequencing data of a study of T cell changes during pregnancy in multiple sclerosis (dated by TCRdb to about 2019). Background for the entire study: The study examined how the T cell repertoire changed over the course of pregnancy in women with multiple sclerosis.

As regards this clone: Its antigen is not yet known. Qualities for individual bases were not recorded, and no much larger clone is one base off.

To prepare the library, the immunoSEQ multiplex PCR assay was applied. The table was pulled from immuneACCESS by TCRdb, which kept in-frame rearrangements only. Such tables lose some clones; where checked, under half of the loss comes from unresolved V genes, and the rest has no known cause. The sample has 50,000 or so clones on record, roughly nine tenths of them singletons. The ten largest clones take up less than 0.4% of the sample. The clonotype originates from a female donor with multiple sclerosis, enrolled in a pregnancy study. The sequences come from CD4+ T cells from peripheral blood mononuclear cells, collected before pregnancy.

The CDR3 amino acid sequence is: CASSYSAGGLNIQYF. Read as DNA, the sequence is TGTGCCAGCAGTTACTCTGCAGGGGGGTTAAACATTCAGTACTTC. The chain employs TRBV6-5 and TRBJ2-4; possibly the D gene is TRBD1, per 7 matching bases. V is pared back by 0 bases and J by 6 bases, with 12 bases lying between the germline termini. The CDR3 contains 15 residues, cysteine and phenylalanine counted. Just CDR3 DNA is preserved here, 45 bases in frame from base 1. CDR1 and CDR2, per the germline V gene, are MNHEY and SVGAGI.